This entry lists 20 T cell receptor beta chains sequenced from one sample in a study of a mutant IDH1 vaccine in newly diagnosed glioma. For these receptors, no antigen is known. Time point in this sample: week 47, end of study. Doses comprised 300 ug of mutant IDH1 20-mer peptide each, plus topical imiquimod. Method: immunoSEQ multiplex PCR; TCRdb's copy keeps in-frame clones and lacks some. The sample has some 34,000 clones, approximately 92% seen once. The sample consisted of PBMCs, taken from a glioma patient whose treatment included an IDH1 peptide vaccine. Every receptor here comes from a woman between 40 and 50 years old with glioma.

J is TRBJ1-4 and V is TRBV28, with 7 bases identical to TRBD1. Germline V gene data show CDR1 as MDHEN and CDR2 as SYDVKM. Trimming removed 6 bases from V and 1 base from J; junction bases left unmatched: 5. The CDR3 contains 15 residues. CDR3 residues: CASSHNRGTNEKLFF. The CDR3 DNA sequence: TGTGCCAGCAGCCACAACAGGGGAACTAATGAAAAACTGTTTTTT.

This chain uses TRBV28 with TRBJ1-5; D might be TRBD1 (5 bases). V lost 7 bases to trimming and J lost 0 bases, with 16 bases between them. Germline V gene data show CDR1 as MDHEN and CDR2 as SYDVKM. This CDR3 is 16 amino acids long. CDR3 sequence reads: CASKQRLGDSNQPQHF. The CDR3 region has the DNA TGTGCCAGCAAGCAGCGGCTGGGGGATAGCAATCAGCCCCAGCATTTT.

The J gene is TRBJ2-1, the V gene TRBV5-1; 7 positions match TRBD2. Trimming removed 6 bases from V and 3 bases from J; junction bases left unmatched: 9. This CDR3 spans 15 amino acids. Germline loops: CDR1 SGHRS, CDR2 YFSETQ. The CDR3 loop is CASTADWGGYNEQFF. The CDR3 region has the DNA TGCGCCAGCACGGCCGATTGGGGGGGCTACAATGAGCAGTTCTTC.

In DNA form, the CDR3 reads TGTGCCAGCAGCGTAGGTGTGGGGAGTTATGGCTACACCTTC. Protein product: CASSVGVGSYGYTF. The chain uses TRBV9 and TRBJ1-2; D not certain. The CDR3 runs to 14 residues. Germline-derived CDR1 and CDR2 are SGDLS and YYNGEE. Trimming took 0 bases from V and 5 from J, leaving 11 bases between them.

The chain joins TRBV5-5 to TRBJ2-1, with 9 bases fitting TRBD1. Germline loops: CDR1 SGHKS, CDR2 YYEKEE (reference sequence). V gave up 2 bases and J gave up 4 bases; unmatched junction bases: 7. The CDR3 spans 16 residues. For the CDR3, the DNA is TGTGCCAGCAGCTTTTACAGGGGGCTAAGATACAATGAGCAGTTCTTC. Residues: CASSFYRGLRYNEQFF.

The J gene is TRBJ2-7, the V gene TRBV27, with D possibly matching TRBD1 (5 bases). Germline V lookup: CDR1 MNHEY, CDR2 SMNVEV (reference sequence). The CDR3 is made up of 14 amino acids. V lost 0 bases to trimming and J lost 4 bases, with 10 bases between them. The CDR3 DNA follows: TGTGCCAGCAGTTTATCAGGGGCAGGTTACGAGCAGTACTTC. Translated, it gives CASSLSGAGYEQYF.

The rearrangement joins TRBV5-5 to TRBJ1-1; D is ambiguous. V lost 1 base and J 7 bases, leaving 14 bases between the germline ends. The CDR3 extends over 14 amino acids. In germline, CDR1 is SGHKS, CDR2 YYEKEE (reference sequence). The CDR3 DNA sequence: TGTGCCAGCAGCTTGAGTCGGTTACGGGATGAAGCTTTCTTT. Its protein product is CASSLSRLRDEAFF.

V and J are TRBV19 and TRBJ1-3; D remains unclear. The V end lost 6 bases, the J end lost 8 bases, and 8 bases lay between the germline ends. This CDR3 has 11 amino acids. Germline V gene lookup returns CDR1 LNHDA and CDR2 SQIVND (reference sequence). The CDR3 DNA is TGTGCCAGTAGGCATGGGGACACCATATATTTT. It yields the protein CASRHGDTIYF.

The chain employs TRBV15 and TRBJ1-2; TRBD1 might be the D (6 bases). This CDR3 region has 13 residues. Germline-derived CDR1 and CDR2 are LNHNV and YYDKDF (reference sequence). V lost 1 base, J lost 8 bases, and 11 bases lay in between. The CDR3 loop reads CATSRGAGEGYTF. DNA for the CDR3: TGTGCCACCAGCAGAGGGGCAGGGGAAGGCTACACCTTC.

The CDR3 here is CASSRGDRLAKNIQYF. CDR3 coding DNA: TGTGCCAGTAGTAGAGGCGATAGACTAGCCAAAAACATTCAGTACTTC. V and J are TRBV19 and TRBJ2-4; D uncertain. Deletions cut 4 bases from V and 0 bases from J, with 13 bases between. The CDR3 runs 16 residues. Germline V gene data show CDR1 as LNHDA and CDR2 as SQIVND (reference sequence).

The rearrangement uses TRBV6-5 and TRBJ1-1; TRBD1 matches 7 bases. The CDR3 totals 15 residues. Germline V CDR1 and CDR2: MNHEY, SVGAGI. J gave up 0 bases and V 6 bases, and 7 bases lay outside the gene matches. The DNA of the CDR3 is TGTGCCAGCAGAGCCCGGGGACAGTTGAACACTGAAGCTTTCTTT. Protein sequence: CASRARGQLNTEAFF.

The chain combines TRBV6-1 with TRBJ2-7; D is uncertain. This CDR3 has 12 residues. Germline CDR1 is MNHNS and CDR2 is SASEGT. V was clipped by 2 bases and J by 1 base, with 3 bases between them. This chain's CDR3 is CASSEQSYEQYF. CDR3 nucleotide sequence: TGTGCCAGCAGTGAACAGTCCTACGAGCAGTACTTC.

This chain connects TRBV6-1 to TRBJ1-2, with no clear D. Trimming stripped 5 bases from V and 0 bases from J, with 16 bases between. This CDR3 region has 16 residues. Germline lookup yields CDR1 MNHNS and CDR2 SASEGT. The CDR3 bases are TGTGCCAGCAGTAAAGACCAGACACTACCTAACTATGGCTACACCTTC. Its protein product is CASSKDQTLPNYGYTF.

CDR3 in amino acids: CASSLTLNTEAFF. In DNA form, the CDR3 reads TGTGCCAGCAGCCTCACATTGAACACTGAAGCTTTCTTT. This sequence joins TRBV9 and TRBJ1-1; the D is unclear. CDR3 length equals 13 residues. The germline V gene encodes CDR1 SGDLS and CDR2 YYNGEE. The ends were cut back, 4 bases at V and 0 bases at J, with 7 bases in the middle.

The chain is built from TRBV15 and TRBJ1-6; D is unresolved. The CDR3 totals 12 residues. V gave up 1 base and J gave up 8 bases, with 3 bases separating them. Germline lookup yields CDR1 LNHNV and CDR2 YYDKDF (reference sequence). CDR3 in amino acids: CATSRGDSPLHF. Here the CDR3 DNA reads TGTGCCACCAGCAGAGGTGATTCACCCCTCCACTTT.

The chain recombines TRBV29-1 with TRBJ2-7; D gene uncertain. Looked up from germline, CDR1 is SQVTM and CDR2 is ANQGSEA. The CDR3 has 11 residues. V was clipped by 7 bases and J by 6 bases, with 13 bases between them. CDR3 residues: CSAYWRTEQYF. The CDR3 coding sequence is TGCAGCGCCTATTGGCGGACCGAGCAGTACTTC.

The rearrangement joins TRBV25-1 to TRBJ2-7; D may correspond to TRBD1 or TRBD2 (5 bases each). This CDR3 comprises 13 residues. V gave up 2 bases and J gave up 6 bases, with 11 bases separating them. CDR1 and CDR2 (germline): MGHDK, SYGVNS. CDR3 DNA: TGTGCCAGCAGTGAACCCTCGAGGGGCGAGCAGTACTTC. This sequence encodes CASSEPSRGEQYF.

This chain uses TRBV7-2 with TRBJ2-7, with D perhaps matching TRBD1 (5 bases). V gave up 1 base and J gave up 2 bases, with 9 bases separating them. This CDR3 comprises 14 residues. Per germline, CDR1 SGHTA and CDR2 FQGNSA. DNA for the CDR3: TGTGCCAGCAGCTTAGTTCTGGGGCCCTACGAGCAGTACTTC. This sequence encodes CASSLVLGPYEQYF.

This clone was seen a single time. This chain uses TRBV6-4 with TRBJ2-7, with unresolved D. Trimming removed 2 bases at V and 7 bases at J, with 9 bases between. The CDR3 is 12 amino acids. Germline-derived CDR1 and CDR2 are MRHNA and SNTAGT. The CDR3 DNA is TGTGCCAGCAGTGACCGGGTGGGGGAGCAGTACTTC. This sequence encodes CASSDRVGEQYF.

V gene TRBV7-9 combines with J gene TRBJ1-2, with TRBD1 matching 7 bases. After removal of 1 base from V and 7 bases from J, the junction contained 12 bases not matched to a gene. Germline V gene data show CDR1 as SEHNR and CDR2 as FQNEAQ (reference sequence). The CDR3 is made up of 16 amino acids. Here the CDR3 DNA reads TGTGCCAGCAGCTTAGAAAGTACAGGGGTTAAGGGTGGCTACACCTTC. Its translation: CASSLESTGVKGGYTF.